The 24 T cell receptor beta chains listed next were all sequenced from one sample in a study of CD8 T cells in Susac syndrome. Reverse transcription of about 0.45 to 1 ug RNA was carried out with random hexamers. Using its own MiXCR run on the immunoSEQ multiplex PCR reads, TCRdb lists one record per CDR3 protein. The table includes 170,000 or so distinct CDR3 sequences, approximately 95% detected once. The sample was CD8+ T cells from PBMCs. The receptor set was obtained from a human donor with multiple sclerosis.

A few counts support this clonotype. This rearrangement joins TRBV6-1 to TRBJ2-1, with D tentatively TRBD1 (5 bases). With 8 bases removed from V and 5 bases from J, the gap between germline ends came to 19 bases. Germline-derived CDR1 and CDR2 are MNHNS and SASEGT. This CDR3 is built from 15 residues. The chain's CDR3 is CASAGFWGNDNEQFF. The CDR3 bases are TGTGCCAGCGCCGGCTTCTGGGGCAATGACAATGAGCAGTTCTTC.

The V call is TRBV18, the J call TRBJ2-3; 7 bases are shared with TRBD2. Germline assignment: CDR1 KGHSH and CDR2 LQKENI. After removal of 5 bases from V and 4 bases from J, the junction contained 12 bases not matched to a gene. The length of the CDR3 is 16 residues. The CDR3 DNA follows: TGTGCCAGCTCATCACTTCTGTGGGGAGGGCCAGATACGCAGTATTTT. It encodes CASSSLLWGGPDTQYF. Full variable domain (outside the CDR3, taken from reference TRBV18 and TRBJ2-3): NAGVMQNPRHLVRRRGQEARLRCSPMKGHSHVYWYRQLPEEGLKFMVYLQKENIIDESGMPKERFSAEFPKEGPSILRIQQVVRGDSAAYFCASSSLLWGGPDTQYFGPGTRLTVL.

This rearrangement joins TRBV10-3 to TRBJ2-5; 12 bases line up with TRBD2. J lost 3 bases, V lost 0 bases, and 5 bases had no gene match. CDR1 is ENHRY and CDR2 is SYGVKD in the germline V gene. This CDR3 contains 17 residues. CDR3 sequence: CAISESTSGRVEETQYF. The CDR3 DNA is TGTGCCATCAGTGAGTCGACTAGCGGGAGAGTAGAAGAGACCCAGTACTTC.

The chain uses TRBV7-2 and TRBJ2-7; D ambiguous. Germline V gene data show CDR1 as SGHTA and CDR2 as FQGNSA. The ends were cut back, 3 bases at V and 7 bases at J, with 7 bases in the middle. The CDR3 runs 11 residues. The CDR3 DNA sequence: TGTGCCAGCAGCTTTGGCCTAGAGCAGTACTTC. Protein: CASSFGLEQYF.

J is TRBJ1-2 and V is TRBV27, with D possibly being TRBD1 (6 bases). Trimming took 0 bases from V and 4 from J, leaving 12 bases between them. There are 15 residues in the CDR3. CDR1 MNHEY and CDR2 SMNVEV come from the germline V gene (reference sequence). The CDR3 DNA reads TGTGCCAGCAGTTTATCGAACAGGGTCGGCTATGGCTACACCTTC. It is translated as CASSLSNRVGYGYTF.

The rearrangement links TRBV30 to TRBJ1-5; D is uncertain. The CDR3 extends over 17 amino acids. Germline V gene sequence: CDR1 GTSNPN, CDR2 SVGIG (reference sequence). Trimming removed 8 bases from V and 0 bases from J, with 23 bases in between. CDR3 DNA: TGTGCCCGGATCCTCTGTTCGACACCATATAGCAATCAGCCCCAGCATTTT. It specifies CARILCSTPYSNQPQHF.

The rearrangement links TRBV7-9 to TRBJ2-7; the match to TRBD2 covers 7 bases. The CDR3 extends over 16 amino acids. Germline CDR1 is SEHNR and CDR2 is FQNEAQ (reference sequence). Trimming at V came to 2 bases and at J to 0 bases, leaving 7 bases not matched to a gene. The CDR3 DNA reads TGTGCCAGCAGCTTACTTCCGGCGGGAGCCTCCTACGAGCAGTACTTC. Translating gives CASSLLPAGASYEQYF.

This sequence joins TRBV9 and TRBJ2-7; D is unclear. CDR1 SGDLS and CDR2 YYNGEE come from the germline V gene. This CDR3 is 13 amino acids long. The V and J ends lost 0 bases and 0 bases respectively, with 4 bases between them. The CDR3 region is CASSVDTSYEQYF. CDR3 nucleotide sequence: TGTGCCAGCAGCGTAGACACCTCCTACGAGCAGTACTTC. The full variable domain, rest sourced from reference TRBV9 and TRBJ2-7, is DSGVTQTPKHLITATGQRVTLRCSPRSGDLSVYWYQQSLDQGLQFLIQYYNGEERAKGNILERFSAQQFPDLHSELNLSSLELGDSALYFCASSVDTSYEQYFGPGTRLTVT.

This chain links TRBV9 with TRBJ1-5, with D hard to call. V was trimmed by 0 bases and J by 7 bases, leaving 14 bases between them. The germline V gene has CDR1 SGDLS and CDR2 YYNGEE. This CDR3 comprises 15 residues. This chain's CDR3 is CASSVGAERGQPQHF. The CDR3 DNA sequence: TGTGCCAGCAGCGTAGGGGCAGAACGAGGGCAGCCCCAGCATTTT.

The DNA of the CDR3 is TGTGCCAGCAGTTCGGGGCCGTCTGGGGTCTACGAGCAGTACTTC. Encoded protein: CASSSGPSGVYEQYF. V usage is TRBV28 and J usage is TRBJ2-7; possibly TRBD1 or TRBD2 for D (5 bases each). With 4 bases removed from V and 3 bases from J, the gap between germline ends came to 16 bases. The CDR3 is 15 residues long. Per germline, CDR1 MDHEN and CDR2 SYDVKM.

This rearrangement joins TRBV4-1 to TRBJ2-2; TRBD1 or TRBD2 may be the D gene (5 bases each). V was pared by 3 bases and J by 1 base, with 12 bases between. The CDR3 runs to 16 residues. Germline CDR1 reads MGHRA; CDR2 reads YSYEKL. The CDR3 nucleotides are TGCGCCAGCAGCCACCCCGGGACGATGAACACCGGGGAGCTGTTTTTT. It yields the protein CASSHPGTMNTGELFF.

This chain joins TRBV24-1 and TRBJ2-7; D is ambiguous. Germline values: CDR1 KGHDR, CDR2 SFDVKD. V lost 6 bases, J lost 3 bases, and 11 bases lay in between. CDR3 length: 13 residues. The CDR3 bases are TGTGCCACCAGTCGCAGAATCTTCTACGAGCAGTACTTC. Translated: CATSRRIFYEQYF.

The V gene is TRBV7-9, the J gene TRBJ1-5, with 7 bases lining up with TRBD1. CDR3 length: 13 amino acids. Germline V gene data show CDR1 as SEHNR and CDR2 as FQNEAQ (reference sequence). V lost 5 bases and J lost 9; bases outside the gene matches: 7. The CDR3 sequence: CASSHRGGRPQHF. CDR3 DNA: TGTGCCAGCAGCCACAGGGGAGGGCGGCCCCAGCATTTT.

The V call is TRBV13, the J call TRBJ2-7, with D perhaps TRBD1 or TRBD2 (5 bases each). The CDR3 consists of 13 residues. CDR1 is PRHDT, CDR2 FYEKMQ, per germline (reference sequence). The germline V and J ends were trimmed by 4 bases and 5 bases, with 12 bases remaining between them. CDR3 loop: CASSSIGTHEQYF. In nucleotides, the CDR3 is TGTGCCAGCAGCTCGATCGGGACGCACGAGCAGTACTTC.

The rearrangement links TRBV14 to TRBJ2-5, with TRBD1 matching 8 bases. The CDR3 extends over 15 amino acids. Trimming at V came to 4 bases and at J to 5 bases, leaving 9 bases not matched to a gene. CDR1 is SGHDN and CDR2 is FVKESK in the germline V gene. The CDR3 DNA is TGTGCCAGCAGCCCACACAGGGGGGAGCTGGAGACCCAGTACTTC. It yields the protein CASSPHRGELETQYF.

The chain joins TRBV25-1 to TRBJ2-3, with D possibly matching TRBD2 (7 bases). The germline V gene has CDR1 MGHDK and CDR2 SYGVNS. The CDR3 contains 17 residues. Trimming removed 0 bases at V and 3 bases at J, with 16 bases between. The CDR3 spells CASSEYRGARSTDTQYF. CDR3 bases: TGTGCCAGCAGTGAATATCGGGGGGCCCGGTCGACAGATACGCAGTATTTT.

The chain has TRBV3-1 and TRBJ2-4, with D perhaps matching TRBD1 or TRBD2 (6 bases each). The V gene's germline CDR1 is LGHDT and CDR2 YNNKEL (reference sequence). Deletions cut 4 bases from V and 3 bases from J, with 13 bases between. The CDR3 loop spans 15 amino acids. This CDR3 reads CASSPPGEVKNIQYF. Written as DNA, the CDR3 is TGTGCCAGCAGCCCTCCAGGGGAGGTCAAAAACATTCAGTACTTC.

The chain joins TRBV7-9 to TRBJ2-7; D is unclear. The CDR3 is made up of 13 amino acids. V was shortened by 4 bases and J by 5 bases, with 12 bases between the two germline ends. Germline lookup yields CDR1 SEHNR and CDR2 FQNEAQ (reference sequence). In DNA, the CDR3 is TGTGCCAGCAGCTGGCCCCGGTTGGACGAGCAGTACTTC. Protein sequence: CASSWPRLDEQYF.

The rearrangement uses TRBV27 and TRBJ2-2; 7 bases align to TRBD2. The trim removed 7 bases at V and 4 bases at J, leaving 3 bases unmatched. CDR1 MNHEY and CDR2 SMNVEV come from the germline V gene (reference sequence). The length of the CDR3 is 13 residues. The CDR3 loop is CASTSGGTGELFF. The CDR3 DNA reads TGTGCCAGCACTTCGGGGGGCACCGGGGAGCTGTTTTTT.

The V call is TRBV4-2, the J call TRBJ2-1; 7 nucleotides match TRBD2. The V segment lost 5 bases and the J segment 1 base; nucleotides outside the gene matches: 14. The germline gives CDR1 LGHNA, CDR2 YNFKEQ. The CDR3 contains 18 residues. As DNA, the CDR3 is TGTGCCAGCAGCTCCCATCGGGGGGTTGGTCAGTCCTACAATGAGCAGTTCTTC. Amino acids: CASSSHRGVGQSYNEQFF.

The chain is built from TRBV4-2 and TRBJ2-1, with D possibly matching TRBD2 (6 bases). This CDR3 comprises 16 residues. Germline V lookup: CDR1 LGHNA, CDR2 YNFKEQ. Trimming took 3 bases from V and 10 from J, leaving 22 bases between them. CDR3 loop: CASSHAPGTGPGEQFF. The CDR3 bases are TGTGCCAGCAGCCATGCACCCGGGACTGGCCCCGGGGAGCAGTTCTTC.

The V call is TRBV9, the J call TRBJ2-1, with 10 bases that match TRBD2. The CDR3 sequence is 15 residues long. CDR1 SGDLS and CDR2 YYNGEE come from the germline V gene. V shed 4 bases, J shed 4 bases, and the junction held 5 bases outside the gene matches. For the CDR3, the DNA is TGTGCCAGCAGCCCTAGCGGGAGTGGTTACAATGAGCAGTTCTTC. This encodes CASSPSGSGYNEQFF. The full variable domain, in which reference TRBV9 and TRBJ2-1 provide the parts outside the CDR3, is DSGVTQTPKHLITATGQRVTLRCSPRSGDLSVYWYQQSLDQGLQFLIQYYNGEERAKGNILERFSAQQFPDLHSELNLSSLELGDSALYFCASSPSGSGYNEQFFGPGTRLTVL.

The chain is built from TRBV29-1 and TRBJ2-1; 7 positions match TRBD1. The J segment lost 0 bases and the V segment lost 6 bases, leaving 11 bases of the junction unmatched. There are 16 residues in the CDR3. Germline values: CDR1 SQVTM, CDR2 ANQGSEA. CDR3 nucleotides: TGCAGCGTCTTGAATCCGGGACAGCCCTCCTACAATGAGCAGTTCTTC. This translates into CSVLNPGQPSYNEQFF.

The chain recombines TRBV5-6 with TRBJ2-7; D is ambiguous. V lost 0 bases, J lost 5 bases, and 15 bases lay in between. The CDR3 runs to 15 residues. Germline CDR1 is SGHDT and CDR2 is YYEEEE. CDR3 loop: CASSLDGGLDDEQYF. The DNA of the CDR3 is TGTGCCAGCAGCTTGGATGGCGGCTTGGACGACGAGCAGTACTTC.